Below, 15 T cell receptor beta chains from the same sample are listed, as sequenced in a study of patients and donors after allogeneic stem cell transplantation (dated by TCRdb to about 2020). Library creation used RT-PCR. For sequencing, a NextSeq 550 was employed. TCRdb ran its own pipeline on the public reads, namely fastp trimming at Q25 and MiXCR clone calling, and kept in-frame beta chains. Every distinct CDR3 protein forms one entry, paired with its most common genes and DNA. The sample table records about 400,000 distinct CDR3 sequences; 16% of these occur just once. Around 6.8% of the sample is taken by the ten largest. Sequences were obtained from blood, either unsorted or a sorted T cell fraction (not recorded which). The receptor set was obtained from a human donor who was either an allogeneic HSCT recipient or a stem cell or donor lymphocyte infusion donor (not recorded which). It is not recorded whose cells these are; they may come from a transplant donor.

V is TRBV29-1 and J is TRBJ2-5; D not resolved. CDR1 is SQVTM, CDR2 ANQGSEA, per germline. CDR3 length: 12 residues. V was shortened by 3 bases and J by 0 bases, with 5 bases between the two germline ends. CDR3 DNA sequence: TGCAGCGTTGAGGACCACCAAGAGACCCAGTACTTC. This sequence encodes CSVEDHQETQYF.

The CDR3 sequence is CASRPRLAGGHEQYF. The CDR3 nucleotides are TGTGCCAGCAGACCACGACTAGCGGGGGGCCACGAGCAGTACTTC. V gene TRBV6-1 combines with J gene TRBJ2-7; 13 bases fit TRBD2. Germline CDR1 MNHNS, CDR2 SASEGT. The V segment lost 6 bases and the J segment 5 bases; nucleotides outside the gene matches: 7. The CDR3 covers 15 residues.

The chain has TRBV5-1 and TRBJ2-7; D is possibly TRBD1 (5 bases). The V gene's germline CDR1 is SGHRS and CDR2 YFSETQ. The CDR3 loop spans 13 amino acids. Between the trimmed V and J ends, which lost 5 bases and 4 bases, there was a span of 13 bases. CDR3: CASSTLKGYEQYF. The CDR3, as DNA: TGCGCCAGCAGTACCTTAAAGGGGTACGAGCAGTACTTC.

V usage is TRBV20-1 and J usage is TRBJ1-1; D gene ambiguous. The CDR3 is 13 amino acids. CDR1 DFQATT and CDR2 SNEGSKA come from the germline V gene (reference sequence). Trimming left V 6 bases short and J 3 bases short, with 14 bases between. DNA for the CDR3: TGCAGTGCCCTAAGGATGGAGGACACTGAAGCTTTCTTT. It specifies CSALRMEDTEAFF.

The genes are TRBV29-1 and TRBJ2-7; weak D call: TRBD1 (6 bases). The V end lost 3 bases, the J end lost 11 bases, and 17 bases lay between the germline ends. This CDR3 region has 12 residues. The germline gives CDR1 SQVTM, CDR2 ANQGSEA. The CDR3 sequence: CSVEDTGWRKYF. The CDR3 region has the DNA TGCAGCGTTGAGGACACAGGGTGGCGTAAGTACTTC.

The chain links TRBV4-1 to TRBJ1-5; unclear D gene. V lost 5 bases and J 3 bases, leaving 11 bases between the germline ends. The CDR3 is 14 amino acids. The V gene's germline CDR1 is MGHRA and CDR2 YSYEKL. CDR3 amino acids: CASSDPSTNQPQHF. The CDR3 nucleotides are TGCGCCAGCAGCGACCCATCAACCAATCAGCCCCAGCATTTT.

This clonotype has only a few counts. This chain joins TRBV4-3 and TRBJ1-4; D is unresolved. V was cut by 0 bases and J by 10 bases, with 9 bases left in between. This CDR3 comprises 13 residues. Germline CDR1 LGHNA, CDR2 YSLEER. CDR3 DNA: TGCGCCAGCAGCCAAGAGGTTGCGCGAAAACTGTTTTTT. It yields the protein CASSQEVARKLFF.

The table lists this clonotype with a few counts. This chain joins TRBV20-1 and TRBJ2-3; 7 bases are a match to TRBD2. The trim removed 6 bases at V and 0 bases at J, leaving 9 bases unmatched. The CDR3 runs to 15 residues. The germline V gene has CDR1 DFQATT and CDR2 SNEGSKA (reference sequence). In nucleotides, the CDR3 is TGCAGTGCAAGCTGGCTAGCGGAGAGCACAGATACGCAGTATTTT. Protein: CSASWLAESTDTQYF.

V and J are TRBV25-1 and TRBJ1-4, with 7 bases lining up with TRBD1. CDR1 and CDR2 (germline): MGHDK, SYGVNS. Germline trimming cut 6 bases from V and 5 bases from J; bases unmatched to any gene: 9. This CDR3 has 15 residues. In DNA, the CDR3 is TGTGCCAGCAGCGAGTGGGACAGACCAAATGAAAAACTGTTTTTT. Translating gives CASSEWDRPNEKLFF.

The chain has TRBV18 and TRBJ1-5; no clear D. V lost 6 bases, J lost 0 bases, and 9 bases lay in between. The CDR3 totals 14 residues. CDR1 and CDR2 (germline): KGHSH, LQKENI. The CDR3: CASSPGISNQPQHF. The CDR3 DNA reads as TGTGCCAGCTCCCCGGGGATTAGCAATCAGCCCCAGCATTTT.

This clonotype has only a few counts. This chain connects TRBV20-1 to TRBJ2-3, with TRBD2 as a possible D gene (6 bases). Germline lookup yields CDR1 DFQATT and CDR2 SNEGSKA (reference sequence). Trimming left V 1 base short and J 6 bases short, with 17 bases between. The CDR3 has 15 residues. CDR3 loop: CSARVRGKVIDTQYF. The CDR3 coding sequence is TGCAGTGCTAGAGTTCGCGGGAAAGTCATCGATACGCAGTATTTT.

The chain recombines TRBV5-1 with TRBJ1-1, with D possibly TRBD1 on 5 matching bases. The ends were cut back, 2 bases at V and 1 base at J, with 12 bases in the middle. Germline loops: CDR1 SGHRS, CDR2 YFSETQ. CDR3 length: 15 residues. For the CDR3, the DNA is TGCGCCAGCAGCTTTCTCCCAGGGACGAACACTGAAGCTTTCTTT. Encoded protein: CASSFLPGTNTEAFF. Together with reference TRBV5-1 and TRBJ1-1, the CDR3 gives the full variable domain: KAGVTQTPRYLIKTRGQQVTLSCSPISGHRSVSWYQQTPGQGLQFLFEYFSETQRNKGNFPGRFSGRQFSNSRSEMNVSTLELGDSALYLCASSFLPGTNTEAFFGQGTRLTVV.

This clonotype appeared many times. The V call is TRBV20-1, the J call TRBJ2-3; TRBD2 matches 7 bases. V shed 2 bases, J shed 2 bases, and the junction held 4 bases outside the gene matches. CDR1 and CDR2 (germline): DFQATT, SNEGSKA (reference sequence). The CDR3 length is 14 residues. CDR3 DNA: TGCAGTGCTAGAAGCGGGACGAACACAGATACGCAGTATTTT. It translates to CSARSGTNTDTQYF.

This clonotype appeared a few times. The gene calls are TRBV30 and TRBJ1-2; 9 bases map to TRBD1. The CDR3 runs 13 residues. The V gene end was trimmed by 4 bases and the J gene end by 6 bases; junction bases not matched to a gene: 6. Germline V gene data show CDR1 as GTSNPN and CDR2 as SVGIG (reference sequence). The CDR3 loop is CAWNVRQGDGYTF. CDR3 DNA sequence: TGTGCCTGGAACGTAAGACAGGGGGATGGCTACACCTTC.

This clonotype has just a few counts. The V call is TRBV29-1, the J call TRBJ1-1; TRBD1 matches 7 bases. The CDR3 has 13 amino acids. With V trimmed by 7 bases and J by 1 base, 6 bases remained unmatched. Germline lookup yields CDR1 SQVTM and CDR2 ANQGSEA. The CDR3 loop reads CSAPGTANTEAFF. As DNA, the CDR3 is TGCAGCGCCCCCGGGACAGCGAACACTGAAGCTTTCTTT.